One and the same sample provided the 27 T cell receptor beta chains below, sequenced in a study of human T cells and chemical hapten exposure. Sample time point: pre-sensitization, week 0. Indicated treatment: therapeutic diphenylcyclopropenone sensitization with weekly scalp DPC. A single record per CDR3 protein comes from TCRdb applying MiXCR to the RACE reads. Counted here are around 300,000 distinct CDR3 sequences, approximately 7.5% occurring once; the ten biggest clones make up 1.2%. The sequencing used whole blood, collected in connection with sensitization to the hapten diphenylcyclopropenone (DPC). These TCRs come from a man between 18 and 29 years old with alopecia areata. Some clones in this sample may be carry-over from other donors' samples.

The chain carries TRBV11-2 and TRBJ1-4, with TRBD1 matching over 7 bases. CDR1 and CDR2 (germline): SGHAT, FQNNGV. The CDR3 runs to 15 residues. Trimming at V came to 0 bases and at J to 7 bases, leaving 5 bases not matched to a gene. CDR3: CASSLETGRGEKLFF. The CDR3 DNA follows: TGTGCCAGCAGCTTAGAGACAGGGCGCGGTGAAAAACTGTTTTTT.

V gene TRBV3-1 combines with J gene TRBJ2-1; no clear D gene. Trimming pared 1 base from V and 2 bases from J, leaving 3 bases between. The CDR3 is 13 residues long. Germline V gives CDR1 LGHDT, CDR2 YNNKEL (reference sequence). The CDR3 region has the DNA TGTGCCAGCAGCCAAGCGGCCTACAATGAGCAGTTCTTC. This codes for CASSQAAYNEQFF.

In its sample, this clonotype was seen many times. The V gene is TRBV29-1, the J gene TRBJ1-2, with 7 positions matching TRBD1. The germline V gene encodes CDR1 SQVTM and CDR2 ANQGSEA. The V segment lost 6 bases and the J segment 5 bases; nucleotides outside the gene matches: 9. There are 13 residues in the CDR3. DNA for the CDR3: TGCAGCGTCTCCCCCCCAGGGGGGTATGGCTACACCTTC. This sequence encodes CSVSPPGGYGYTF.

This clonotype has only a few counts. V is TRBV25-1 and J is TRBJ1-6; D unresolved. The V and J ends lost 7 bases and 4 bases respectively, with 5 bases between them. CDR1 is MGHDK, CDR2 SYGVNS, per germline. The CDR3 consists of 12 residues. The DNA of the CDR3 is TGTGCCAGCAAACCTTATAATTCACCCCTCCACTTT. It is translated as CASKPYNSPLHF.

V is TRBV12-3 or TRBV12-4 and J is TRBJ1-5; 8 positions agree with TRBD1. Trimming took 4 bases from V and 4 from J; bases not matched to a gene: 9. This CDR3 region has 16 residues. The CDR3 sequence is CASSSTSGQGNQPQHF. CDR3 DNA sequence: TGTGCCAGCAGTTCAACTTCCGGACAGGGAAATCAGCCCCAGCATTTT.

This clonotype was detected only a few times. The chain carries TRBV20-1 and TRBJ1-6; D possibly corresponds to TRBD1 (6 bases). CDR1 DFQATT and CDR2 SNEGSKA come from the germline V gene (reference sequence). This CDR3 is 16 amino acids long. Trimming shortened V by 3 bases and J by 6 bases, and 18 bases separated the two germline ends. The CDR3 coding sequence is TGCAGTGCTAGGGGGGGGCACGAAACTGCTAATTCACCCCTCCACTTT. Translating gives CSARGGHETANSPLHF.

The J gene is TRBJ1-2, the V gene TRBV12-3 or TRBV12-4; no clear D gene. With 5 bases removed from V and 4 bases from J, the gap between germline ends came to 17 bases. The CDR3 covers 15 residues. CDR3: CASSTHKIPFYGYTF. As DNA, the CDR3 is TGTGCCAGCAGTACACACAAGATACCATTCTATGGCTACACCTTC.

The gene calls are TRBV5-1 and TRBJ1-1; D is perhaps TRBD1 (5 bases). Germline assignment: CDR1 SGHRS and CDR2 YFSETQ. The V end lost 0 bases, the J end lost 3 bases, and 12 bases lay between the germline ends. The CDR3 sequence is 15 residues long. Written as DNA, the CDR3 is TGCGCCAGCAGCTTGGTGGCCAGGGAGTACACTGAAGCTTTCTTT. Amino acids: CASSLVAREYTEAFF.

The genes are TRBV3-1 and TRBJ1-3; TRBD1 agrees at 8 bases. J was trimmed by 2 bases and V by 4 bases; bases with no gene match: 4. This CDR3 comprises 15 residues. Germline V CDR1 and CDR2: LGHDT, YNNKEL (reference sequence). CDR3 sequence reads: CASSPDRGTGNTIYF. CDR3 sequence (DNA): TGTGCCAGCAGCCCAGACAGGGGAACTGGAAACACCATATATTTT.

V usage is TRBV13 and J usage is TRBJ2-5; 8 bases map to TRBD1. The CDR3 spans 14 residues. Trimming removed 4 bases from V and 3 bases from J; junction bases left unmatched: 4. Germline CDR1 reads PRHDT; CDR2 reads FYEKMQ (reference sequence). Written as DNA, the CDR3 is TGTGCCAGCAGCTCTACGGGACAGGAAGAGACCCAGTACTTC. Its translation is CASSSTGQEETQYF. The full variable domain, with the rest looked up from reference TRBV13 and TRBJ2-5, is AAGVIQSPRHLIKEKRETATLKCYPIPRHDTVYWYQQGPGQDPQFLISFYEKMQSDKGSIPDRFSAQQFSDYHSELNMSSLELGDSALYFCASSSTGQEETQYFGPGTRLLVL.

This clonotype was observed at least ten times. The chain combines TRBV4-3 with TRBJ2-5, with 8 bases identical to TRBD2. The CDR3 contains 16 residues. Germline-derived CDR1 and CDR2 are LGHNA and YSLEER. Trimming cost V 4 bases and J 0 bases; bases outside gene matches: 7. CDR3 loop: CASSPSSGGNQETQYF. CDR3 DNA sequence: TGCGCCAGCAGCCCGTCGAGCGGGGGCAACCAAGAGACCCAGTACTTC.

There are a few counts of this clonotype. V is TRBV4-1 and J is TRBJ2-3; a possible D gene is TRBD2 (6 bases). The V and J ends lost 2 bases and 1 base respectively, with 13 bases between them. The CDR3 spans 16 residues. CDR1 is MGHRA and CDR2 is YSYEKL in the germline V gene. The CDR3 nucleotides read TGCGCCAGCAGCCAACACCGGGGGTCGGGCACAGATACGCAGTATTTT. Translation gives CASSQHRGSGTDTQYF.

This clonotype came up a few times. This chain links TRBV6-5 with TRBJ1-1; D gene uncertain. The CDR3 consists of 14 residues. Germline-derived CDR1 and CDR2 are MNHEY and SVGAGI. Between the trimmed V and J ends, which lost 6 bases and 1 base, there was a span of 12 bases. Here the CDR3 reads CASSRVGRNTEAFF. CDR3 sequence (DNA): TGTGCCAGCAGCCGGGTTGGGCGGAACACTGAAGCTTTCTTT.

This clonotype was counted many times. The chain's CDR3 is CASRGVSGSYEQYF. The CDR3 region has the DNA TGTGCCAGCAGGGGGGTTTCGGGCTCCTACGAGCAGTACTTC. The chain recombines TRBV25-1 with TRBJ2-7; possibly TRBD1 or TRBD2 for D (5 bases each). Trimming removed 6 bases from V and 0 bases from J, with 12 bases in between. The CDR3 consists of 14 residues. CDR1 and CDR2 from the germline V gene are MGHDK and SYGVNS.

CDR3 sequence reads: CAISAAGTPSNQPQHF. The CDR3 DNA is TGTGCCATCAGCGCTGCAGGGACCCCTAGCAATCAGCCCCAGCATTTT. The chain joins TRBV10-3 to TRBJ1-5; possibly TRBD1 for D (5 bases). Germline V gene data show CDR1 as ENHRY and CDR2 as SYGVKD. This CDR3 is built from 16 residues. Trimming cost V 6 bases and J 0 bases, with 15 bases left between them.

This clonotype has more than one count but fewer than ten. The V gene is TRBV6-5, the J gene TRBJ2-2; D might be TRBD2 (6 bases). This CDR3 has 14 residues. V was cut by 4 bases and J by 1 base, with 7 bases left in between. The germline gives CDR1 MNHEY, CDR2 SVGAGI. The DNA of the CDR3 is TGTGCCAGCAGTTCGCGGGGGAACACCGGGGAGCTGTTTTTT. Its protein product is CASSSRGNTGELFF.

In this sample, this clonotype turned up a few times. This chain joins TRBV20-1 and TRBJ2-7, with 9 bases aligning to TRBD1. Germline assignment: CDR1 DFQATT and CDR2 SNEGSKA (reference sequence). The V and J ends lost 6 bases and 2 bases, in that order; junction bases with no gene match: 5. This CDR3 has 13 residues. CDR3 sequence (DNA): TGCAGTGCCCCCGGGACAGGGACCTACGAGCAGTACTTC. The encoded protein is CSAPGTGTYEQYF.

This clonotype was picked up a small number of times. The chain uses TRBV5-1 and TRBJ1-6; 9 bases map to TRBD1. Germline V CDR1 and CDR2: SGHRS, YFSETQ. V was clipped by 4 bases and J by 5 bases; unmatched bases: 13. The CDR3 contains 18 residues. The CDR3 protein is CASSDYLGTGFHNSPLHF. CDR3 nucleotides: TGCGCCAGCAGCGATTATCTTGGGACAGGGTTTCATAATTCACCCCTCCACTTT.

Here the CDR3 reads CASSAETGFGNQPQHF. The CDR3 DNA is TGTGCCAGCAGTGCCGAGACAGGGTTTGGCAATCAGCCCCAGCATTTT. The genes are TRBV6-1 and TRBJ1-5, with 7 bases aligning to TRBD1. J lost 2 bases, V lost 4 bases, and 8 bases had no gene match. This CDR3 comprises 16 residues. The germline V gene has CDR1 MNHNS and CDR2 SASEGT.

This clonotype has ten or more counts. The chain has TRBV7-2 and TRBJ2-6; the D gene is possibly TRBD1 (5 bases). Deletions cut 1 base from V and 1 base from J, with 8 bases between. The CDR3 is made up of 16 amino acids. Germline CDR1 and CDR2: SGHTA and FQGNSA. Here the CDR3 reads CASSLGGFSGANVLTF. As DNA, the CDR3 is TGTGCCAGCAGCTTAGGGGGCTTTTCTGGGGCCAACGTCCTGACTTTC.

CDR3 sequence: CASSQAGGPFETQYF. CDR3 nucleotide sequence: TGTGCCAGCAGCCAAGCGGGGGGGCCGTTTGAGACCCAGTACTTC. The genes are TRBV14 and TRBJ2-5; 8 nucleotides match TRBD2. The CDR3 length is 15 residues. V gave up 1 base and J gave up 5 bases; unmatched junction bases: 6. Germline V gene sequence: CDR1 SGHDN, CDR2 FVKESK.

This chain joins TRBV20-1 and TRBJ2-7, with 11 bases aligning to TRBD2. The CDR3 extends over 12 amino acids. The germline CDR1 and CDR2 sequences are DFQATT and SNEGSKA (reference sequence). The V and J ends lost 6 bases and 6 bases, in that order; junction bases with no gene match: 4. Written as DNA, the CDR3 is TGCAGTGCCTTTCTAGCGGGGGGCGAGCAGTACTTC. Its translation is CSAFLAGGEQYF.

This clonotype was seen more than once but under ten times. The chain links TRBV20-1 to TRBJ1-6; D remains ambiguous. V was pared by 0 bases and J by 0 bases, with 6 bases between. Germline V lookup: CDR1 DFQATT, CDR2 SNEGSKA (reference sequence). The CDR3 runs 15 residues. The CDR3 reads CSARDRSSYNSPLHF. The CDR3, as DNA: TGCAGTGCTAGAGATAGAAGCTCCTATAATTCACCCCTCCACTTT.

This clonotype turned up a few times. The chain links TRBV6-2 or TRBV6-3 to TRBJ2-7; unclear D gene. This CDR3 spans 14 amino acids. The germline V and J ends were trimmed by 5 bases and 2 bases, with 13 bases remaining between them. Germline V gene lookup returns CDR1 MNHEY and CDR2 SVGEGT. CDR3 region: CASSPGRSPYEQYF. The DNA of the CDR3 is TGTGCCAGCAGTCCGGGTAGGAGCCCCTACGAGCAGTACTTC.

In this sample, this clonotype turned up a few times. The chain uses TRBV9 and TRBJ2-5; 9 bases align to TRBD2. The CDR3 covers 15 residues. Looked up from germline, CDR1 is SGDLS and CDR2 is YYNGEE. J gave up 5 bases and V 0 bases, and 5 bases lay outside the gene matches. CDR3 sequence (DNA): TGTGCCAGCAGCGTAGGAAGGCGGGAGGGGGAGACCCAGTACTTC. It codes for CASSVGRREGETQYF. Using reference TRBV9 and TRBJ2-5 for the parts outside the CDR3, the full variable domain is DSGVTQTPKHLITATGQRVTLRCSPRSGDLSVYWYQQSLDQGLQFLIQYYNGEERAKGNILERFSAQQFPDLHSELNLSSLELGDSALYFCASSVGRREGETQYFGPGTRLLVL.

The chain carries TRBV29-1 and TRBJ2-3; D gene ambiguous. This CDR3 is built from 13 residues. Trimming removed 7 bases at V and 6 bases at J, with 17 bases between. Germline assignment: CDR1 SQVTM and CDR2 ANQGSEA. CDR3: CSARRDSADTQYF. Written as DNA, the CDR3 is TGCAGCGCGCGCCGAGACTCCGCGGATACGCAGTATTTT.

The table lists this clonotype with many counts. This chain links TRBV4-3 with TRBJ2-1, with unresolved D. Trimming removed 1 base from V and 8 bases from J, with 18 bases in between. Looked up from germline, CDR1 is LGHNA and CDR2 is YSLEER. CDR3 size: 16 residues. CDR3 sequence (DNA): TGCGCCAGCAGCCAAGCAAGGGCCCTCGGTGGTCATGAGCAGTTCTTC. Translating gives CASSQARALGGHEQFF.